This T cell receptor (beta chain) was retrieved from a study of T cell repertoires in cytomegalovirus infection. The overall study: Public TCR beta signatures provided an indication of both CMV infection and a matching HLA type. Study-wide results and limits: Public TCR beta family frequency separated CMV-and-HLA carriers, including in an independent cohort. The response measured ex vivo was dominated by TCR beta clonotypes (HLA-C-restricted and CMV-specific).

The V and J ends lost 8 bases and 0 bases respectively, with 11 bases between them. The germline V gene encodes CDR1 MNHNS and CDR2 SASEGT. The CDR3 is 14 residues long. Only a few counts were recorded for this clonotype. Its antigen is not known. Using its own MiXCR run on the reads, TCRdb lists one record per CDR3 protein. The data hold roughly 730,000 distinct CDR3 sequences, with around a third observed a single time. The rearrangement joins TRBV6-1 to TRBJ2-1; weak D call: TRBD2 (5 bases). Source: cultured PBMCs, taken from culture after CMV antigen stimulation. The source of this sequence is a human donor in good health (CMV status not recorded). Some clones in this sample may be carry-over from other donors' samples. In nucleotides, the CDR3 is TGTGCCAGCGAGGACTGGAGCTCCTACAATGAGCAGTTCTTC. Amino acid sequence: CASEDWSSYNEQFF.